This section outlines one T cell receptor beta chain sequence together with its context. Its antigen is as yet unknown. One entry per CDR3 protein, called by TCRdb with MiXCR from the reads. Of hundreds of thousands of distinct CDR3 sequences listed, around 30% are singletons. This specimen belongs to a study of T cell repertoires in cytomegalovirus infection. Turning to the study itself: CMV infection plus the matching HLA type was flagged by public TCR beta signatures.

This CDR3 comprises 14 residues. Germline V lookup: CDR1 DFQATT, CDR2 SNEGSKA (reference sequence). V shed 5 bases and J 3 bases; nucleotides not matched to a gene: 7. Study findings and constraints: Dominant in the ex vivo response were TCR beta clonotypes restricted by HLA-C and specific for CMV.

The V gene is TRBV20-1, the J gene TRBJ2-7; 10 bases line up with TRBD2. The sequence was collected from a human donor in good health (CMV status not recorded). Some clones in this sample may be carry-over from other donors' samples. The sample was cultured CD8+ T cells from PBMCs, taken from culture after CMV antigen stimulation. This chain's CDR3 is CSAHTGTSDYEQYF. The CDR3 DNA reads TGCAGTGCTCATACCGGGACTAGCGACTACGAGCAGTACTTC.